Shown below are 2 T cell receptor beta chains from a single sample sequenced in a study of blood T cell repertoires in COVID-19. The table came from immunoSEQ multiplex PCR; TCRdb's copy has only in-frame clones and leaves some out. Of roughly 250,000 clones listed, around 90% are singletons. Sequenced sample: PBMCs or T cells enriched from blood (not recorded which). The receptors stem from a woman in her forties or fifties who had recovered from COVID-19.

V and J are TRBV7-2 and TRBJ2-5, with TRBD2 identical over 7 bases. V was clipped by 5 bases and J by 9 bases; unmatched bases: 12. This CDR3 comprises 14 residues. Germline CDR1 reads SGHTA; CDR2 reads FQGNSA. This chain's CDR3 is CASSRAAGGGPQYF. As DNA, the CDR3 is TGTGCCAGCAGCCGCGCGGCGGGCGGGGGACCCCAGTACTTC.

The chain has TRBV5-5 and TRBJ1-6; TRBD1 matches at 9 bases. Trimming took 0 bases from V and 8 from J; bases not matched to a gene: 0. The germline V gene encodes CDR1 SGHKS and CDR2 YYEKEE (reference sequence). The CDR3 has 14 residues. The DNA of the CDR3 is TGTGCCAGCAGCTTGGACAGGGGGCATTCACCCCTCCACTTT. The encoded protein is CASSLDRGHSPLHF. The full variable domain, completed using reference TRBV5-5 and TRBJ1-6, is DAGVTQSPTHLIKTRGQQVTLRCSPISGHKSVSWYQQVLGQGPQFIFQYYEKEERGRGNFPDRFSARQFPNYSSELNVNALLLGDSALYLCASSLDRGHSPLHFGNGTRLTVT.